This T cell receptor (beta chain) emerged from a study of cytomegalovirus exposure and HLA in healthy donors. Study-wide context: Genotyping of 400 or so donors showed that roughly 83% belonged to the Caucasian-associated ancestry cluster.

Primers included in the PCR were 60 Vbeta and 13 Jbeta primers. Profiled with immunoSEQ multiplex PCR; TCRdb holds only in-frame clones, not every one. The sample carries 75,000 to 90,000 clones, about 85% recorded once. V shed 10 bases and J shed 0 bases, with 18 bases lying between them. This CDR3 comprises 15 residues. The germline gives CDR1 LNHDA, CDR2 SQIVND (reference sequence). Sequencing used PBMCs. The sequence was obtained from a man aged 40-50 years in good health and CMV-seropositive. The gene calls are TRBV19 and TRBJ1-1, with a tentative D call TRBD1 (6 bases). The CDR3, as DNA: TGTGCCACCCACGCGGCCGGGACATTGAACACTGAAGCTTTCTTT. Translating it yields CATHAAGTLNTEAFF.